The sample holds a few counts of the clone carrying this T cell receptor beta chain. The V gene lost 2 bases and the J gene lost 0 bases, with 14 bases spanning the gap. Germline CDR1 reads MNHEY; CDR2 reads SMNVEV (reference sequence). The CDR3 consists of 17 residues. TCRdb independently ran MiXCR on the 5' RACE reads; one entry per CDR3 protein. This sample has fewer than 250,000 distinct CDR3 sequences, with about 7.5% found just once. The data belong to a study of identical twins. The same specimen was also included in a second study, on yellow fever vaccine responses in identical twins.

The clonotype was recovered from a woman aged 18-29 years in good health. The sequencing input was CD8+ T cells sorted from blood. The rearrangement links TRBV27 to TRBJ2-1; no firm D call. CDR3 amino acids: CASSLRGPAISYNEQFF. The CDR3 coding sequence is TGTGCCAGCAGTTTAAGAGGTCCAGCAATCTCCTACAATGAGCAGTTCTTC.